The 14 T cell receptor beta chains below come from one sample, sequenced in a study of T cells in Graves' hyperthyroidism and ophthalmopathy. Researchers amplified the TCR beta CDR3 regions from RNA transcripts. The study used the HTBI primer set for a first-round RT-PCR of the TCR CDR3. TCRdb itself ran the multiplex PCR reads through MiXCR, one entry per CDR3 protein. The sample holds some 50,000 distinct CDR3 sequences, 48% seen once. Sequencing was performed on blood. The receptors were sampled from a woman between 50 and 59 years old with Graves' ophthalmopathy.

This clonotype was recorded at least ten times. The chain couples TRBV6-2 or TRBV6-3 to TRBJ2-1, with D unresolved. The CDR3 contains 13 residues. V was shortened by 0 bases and J by 4 bases, with 4 bases between the two germline ends. Per the germline V gene, CDR1 is MNHEY and CDR2 is SVGEGT. This chain's CDR3 is CASSYSNYNEQFF. The CDR3 DNA is TGTGCCAGCAGTTACTCCAATTACAATGAGCAGTTCTTC.

The chain recombines TRBV19 with TRBJ1-2; 7 nucleotides line up with TRBD1. CDR1 and CDR2 from the germline V gene are LNHDA and SQIVND (reference sequence). The CDR3 is 17 residues long. With 11 bases clipped from V and 2 bases from J, the junction kept 20 bases outside the gene matches. For the CDR3, the DNA is TGTGCCTGGGACGTAGGACAGGCACCCGGCGAGAACTATGGCTACACCTTC. This encodes CAWDVGQAPGENYGYTF.

This clonotype showed up many times. This CDR3 reads CASSGQIQWPQHF. CDR3 coding DNA: TGTGCCAGCAGTGGACAGATTCAATGGCCCCAGCATTTT. The V gene is TRBV6-1, the J gene TRBJ1-5; D is possibly TRBD1 (5 bases). V gave up 4 bases and J gave up 9 bases, with 13 bases separating them. Germline V lookup: CDR1 MNHNS, CDR2 SASEGT. The CDR3 loop spans 13 amino acids.

A note on this clonotype: No DNA is shown, since the ends of the CDR3 on it are uncertain; the CDR3 is the one TCRdb lists. The CDR3 here is CDSSFYICSTITLGQGSEQFF. The V and J genes are TRBV7-3 and TRBJ2-1; the table's D call, TRBD1, has no DNA check behind it. Germline assignment: CDR1 SGHTA and CDR2 FQGTGA. The CDR3 contains 21 residues when both ends are counted.

This clonotype was found many times. The rearrangement joins TRBV6-5 to TRBJ2-3; 9 bases match TRBD2. V shed 6 bases, J shed 2 bases, and the junction held 9 bases outside the gene matches. Germline CDR1 MNHEY, CDR2 SVGAGI. The CDR3 sequence is 16 residues long. The CDR3 protein is CASRPMGTSLTDTQYF. CDR3 coding DNA: TGTGCCAGCAGACCTATGGGGACTAGCCTCACAGATACGCAGTATTTT.

The genes are TRBV7-6 and TRBJ2-1; the match to TRBD2 covers 14 bases. From germline, CDR1 is SGHVS and CDR2 FNYEAQ. J lost 13 bases, V lost 5 bases, and 13 bases had no gene match. The CDR3 runs to 16 residues. Here the CDR3 reads CASSSRLAGGPESQFF. The CDR3 nucleotides are TGTGCCAGCAGCAGTCGACTAGCGGGGGGGCCTGAGTCTCAGTTCTTC. Looking up the rest from reference TRBV7-6 and TRBJ2-1 gives the full variable domain: GAGVSQSPRYKVTKRGQDVALRCDPISGHVSLYWYRQALGQGPEFLTYFNYEAQQDKSGLPNDRFSAERPEGSISTLTIQRTEQRDSAMYRCASSSRLAGGPESQFFGPGTRLTVL.

The chain carries TRBV19 and TRBJ2-7, with a tentative D call TRBD2 (6 bases). Per germline, CDR1 LNHDA and CDR2 SQIVND (reference sequence). V lost 3 bases and J 5 bases, leaving 11 bases between the germline ends. This CDR3 has 13 amino acids. The CDR3 region is CASSMAGRDEQYF. CDR3 DNA: TGTGCCAGTAGTATGGCGGGACGCGACGAGCAGTACTTC. The complete variable domain, with remaining parts taken from reference TRBV19 and TRBJ2-7, reads DGGITQSPKYLFRKEGQNVTLSCEQNLNHDAMYWYRQDPGQGLRLIYYSQIVNDFQKGDIAEGYSVSREKKESFPLTVTSAQKNPTAFYLCASSMAGRDEQYFGPGTRLTVT.

The chain is built from TRBV7-2 and TRBJ2-1; D is uncertain. Per the germline V gene, CDR1 is SGHTA and CDR2 is FQGNSA. Trimming took 2 bases from V and 4 from J, leaving 6 bases between them. The CDR3 length is 13 residues. CDR3 in amino acids: CASSLSTYNEQFF. For the CDR3, the DNA is TGTGCCAGCAGCTTAAGTACATACAATGAGCAGTTCTTC.

This sequence joins TRBV9 and TRBJ2-3; D gene uncertain. The CDR3 runs 15 residues. Trimming took off 3 bases at V and 0 bases at J, with 11 bases between the two ends. Germline V lookup: CDR1 SGDLS, CDR2 YYNGEE. The CDR3 DNA is TGTGCCAGCAGCGCATTTGCGTTTAGCACAGATACGCAGTATTTT. Its protein is CASSAFAFSTDTQYF.

This clonotype came up many times. J is TRBJ2-7 and V is TRBV6-4; TRBD1 might be the D (5 bases). The CDR3 is made up of 14 amino acids. CDR1 is MRHNA and CDR2 is SNTAGT in the germline V gene. Trimming removed 0 bases from V and 1 base from J, with 7 bases in between. This chain's CDR3 is CASSDSGESYEQYF. As DNA, the CDR3 is TGTGCCAGCAGTGACTCAGGGGAATCCTACGAGCAGTACTTC.

The count of this clonotype is one. This chain uses TRBV10-3 with TRBJ1-1; tentatively, D is TRBD1 (6 bases). Per the germline V gene, CDR1 is ENHRY and CDR2 is SYGVKD. V was cut by 7 bases and J by 1 base, with 16 bases left in between. The CDR3 spans 15 residues. The CDR3 region is CAIMGGGGANTEAFF. The CDR3 region has the DNA TGTGCCATCATGGGAGGAGGGGGGGCGAACACTGAAGCTTTCTTT.

Worth noting for this clonotype: At one boundary the junction diverges from the germline segment, which might be a read error. The chain joins TRBV24-1 to TRBJ2-2, with D tentatively TRBD2 (6 bases). Germline V lookup: CDR1 KGHDR, CDR2 SFDVKD. The CDR3 has 14 residues. The CDR3 loop reads CATGGPASTGELFF. In DNA form, the CDR3 reads TGCGCCACCGGGGGACCGGCGAGCACCGGGGAGCTGTTTTTT.

The rearrangement uses TRBV15 and TRBJ2-2; D not resolved. The germline gives CDR1 LNHNV, CDR2 YYDKDF (reference sequence). The CDR3 sequence is 12 residues long. Between the trimmed V and J ends, which lost 0 bases and 8 bases, there was a span of 4 bases. This CDR3 reads CATSRDLGELFF. CDR3 nucleotide sequence: TGTGCCACCAGCAGAGATCTAGGGGAGCTGTTTTTT.

Many counts were recorded for this clonotype. The rearrangement links TRBV7-6 to TRBJ2-1; D not resolved. The CDR3 consists of 16 residues. V lost 5 bases and J 0 bases, leaving 14 bases between the germline ends. Germline-derived CDR1 and CDR2 are SGHVS and FNYEAQ. DNA for the CDR3: TGTGCCAGCAGCCGGAGTGGCGCGAGCTCCTACAATGAGCAGTTCTTC. It is translated as CASSRSGASSYNEQFF. The variable domain in full, with the rest retrieved from reference TRBV7-6 and TRBJ2-1, is GAGVSQSPRYKVTKRGQDVALRCDPISGHVSLYWYRQALGQGPEFLTYFNYEAQQDKSGLPNDRFSAERPEGSISTLTIQRTEQRDSAMYRCASSRSGASSYNEQFFGPGTRLTVL.